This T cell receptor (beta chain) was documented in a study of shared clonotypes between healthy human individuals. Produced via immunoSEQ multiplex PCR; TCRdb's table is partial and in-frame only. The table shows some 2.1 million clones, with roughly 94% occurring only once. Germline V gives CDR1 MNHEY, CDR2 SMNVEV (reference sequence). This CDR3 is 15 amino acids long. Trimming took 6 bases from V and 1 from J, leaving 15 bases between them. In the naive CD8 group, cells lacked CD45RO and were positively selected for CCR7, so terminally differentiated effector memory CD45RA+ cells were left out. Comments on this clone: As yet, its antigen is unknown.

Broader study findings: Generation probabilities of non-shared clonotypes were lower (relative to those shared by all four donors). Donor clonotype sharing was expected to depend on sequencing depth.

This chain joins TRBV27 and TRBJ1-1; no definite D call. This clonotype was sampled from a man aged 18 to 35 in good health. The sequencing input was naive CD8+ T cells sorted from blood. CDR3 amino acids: CASSLRGEANTEAFF. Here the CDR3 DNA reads TGTGCCAGCAGCCTCCGGGGAGAGGCGAACACTGAAGCTTTCTTT.